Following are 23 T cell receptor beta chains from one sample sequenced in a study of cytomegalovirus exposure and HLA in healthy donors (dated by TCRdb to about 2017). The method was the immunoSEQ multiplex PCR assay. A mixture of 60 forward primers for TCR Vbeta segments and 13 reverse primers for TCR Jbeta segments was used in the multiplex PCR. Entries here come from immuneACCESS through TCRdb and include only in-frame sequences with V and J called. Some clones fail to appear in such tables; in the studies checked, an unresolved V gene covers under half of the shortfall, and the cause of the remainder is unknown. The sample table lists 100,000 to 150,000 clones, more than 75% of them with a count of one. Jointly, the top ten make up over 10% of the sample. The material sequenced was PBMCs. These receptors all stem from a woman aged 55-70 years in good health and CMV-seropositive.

As DNA, the CDR3 is TGTGCCAGCAGCTTATTTCCCGGAGGGCCAAACACCGGGGAGCTGTTTTTT. Protein product: CASSLFPGGPNTGELFF. This chain joins TRBV13 and TRBJ2-2, with D possibly being TRBD2 (6 bases). Germline-derived CDR1 and CDR2 are PRHDT and FYEKMQ (reference sequence). The CDR3 is 17 amino acids. Between the trimmed V and J ends, which lost 2 bases and 2 bases, there was a span of 15 bases.

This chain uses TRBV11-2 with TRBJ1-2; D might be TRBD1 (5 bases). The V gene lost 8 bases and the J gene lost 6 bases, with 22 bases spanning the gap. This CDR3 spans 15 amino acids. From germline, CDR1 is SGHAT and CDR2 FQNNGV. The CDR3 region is CASDSFLQPSDGYTF. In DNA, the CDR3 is TGTGCCAGCGACAGCTTCCTACAGCCTTCGGATGGCTACACCTTC.

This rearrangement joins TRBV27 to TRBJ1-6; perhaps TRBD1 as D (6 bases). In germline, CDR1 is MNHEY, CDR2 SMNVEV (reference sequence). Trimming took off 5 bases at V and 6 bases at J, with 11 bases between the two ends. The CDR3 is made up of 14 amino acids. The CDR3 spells CASSTTGRNSPLHF. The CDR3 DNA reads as TGTGCCAGCAGTACTACAGGGCGTAATTCACCCCTCCACTTT.

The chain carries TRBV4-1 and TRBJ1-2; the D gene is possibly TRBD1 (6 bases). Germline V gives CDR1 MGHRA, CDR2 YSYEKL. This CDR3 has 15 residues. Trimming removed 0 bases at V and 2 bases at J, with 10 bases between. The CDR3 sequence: CASSQDAGANYGYTF. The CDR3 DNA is TGCGCCAGCAGCCAAGATGCGGGGGCGAACTATGGCTACACCTTC.

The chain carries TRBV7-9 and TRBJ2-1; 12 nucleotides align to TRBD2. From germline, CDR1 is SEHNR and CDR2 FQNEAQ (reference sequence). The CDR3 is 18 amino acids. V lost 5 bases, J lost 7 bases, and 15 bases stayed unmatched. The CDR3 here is CASSKTRPSGGADNEQFF. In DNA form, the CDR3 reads TGTGCCAGCAGCAAGACTCGTCCTAGCGGGGGGGCTGATAATGAGCAGTTCTTC.

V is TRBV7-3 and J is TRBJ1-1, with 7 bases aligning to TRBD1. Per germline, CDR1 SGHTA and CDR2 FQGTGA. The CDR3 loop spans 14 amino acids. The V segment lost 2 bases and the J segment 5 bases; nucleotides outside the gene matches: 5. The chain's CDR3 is CASSLGTQGTEAFF. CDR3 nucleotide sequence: TGTGCCAGCAGCTTAGGGACACAGGGGACTGAAGCTTTCTTT.

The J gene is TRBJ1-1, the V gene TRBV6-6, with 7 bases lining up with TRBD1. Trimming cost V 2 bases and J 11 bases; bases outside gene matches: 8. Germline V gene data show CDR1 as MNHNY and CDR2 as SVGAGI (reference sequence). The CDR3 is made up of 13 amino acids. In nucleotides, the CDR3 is TGTGCCAGCAGTTACGACAGGGAGCGGTATGCTTTCTTT. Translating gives CASSYDRERYAFF.

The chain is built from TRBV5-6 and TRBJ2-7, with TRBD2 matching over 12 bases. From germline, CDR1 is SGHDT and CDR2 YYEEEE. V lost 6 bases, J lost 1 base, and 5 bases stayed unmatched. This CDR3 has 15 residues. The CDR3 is CASKLTSGSSYEQYF. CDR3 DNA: TGTGCCAGCAAACTGACTAGCGGGAGTTCCTACGAGCAGTACTTC.

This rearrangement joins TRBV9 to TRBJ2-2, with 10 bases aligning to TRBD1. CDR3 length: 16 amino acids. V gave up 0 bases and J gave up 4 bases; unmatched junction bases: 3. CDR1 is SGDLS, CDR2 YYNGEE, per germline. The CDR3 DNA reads TGTGCCAGCAGCGTAGTCGGGACAGGGGCCACCGGGGAGCTGTTTTTT. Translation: CASSVVGTGATGELFF.

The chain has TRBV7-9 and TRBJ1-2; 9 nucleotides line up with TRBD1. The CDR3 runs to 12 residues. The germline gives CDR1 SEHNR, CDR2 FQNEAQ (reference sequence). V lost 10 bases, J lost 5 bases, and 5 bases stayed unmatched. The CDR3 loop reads CAIRTGEYGYTF. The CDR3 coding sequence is TGTGCCATCCGGACAGGGGAATATGGCTACACCTTC. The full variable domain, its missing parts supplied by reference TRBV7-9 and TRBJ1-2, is DTGVSQNPRHKITKRGQNVTFRCDPISEHNRLYWYRQTLGQGPEFLTYFQNEAQLEKSRLLSDRFSAERPKGSFSTLEIQRTEQGDSAMYLCAIRTGEYGYTFGSGTRLTVV.

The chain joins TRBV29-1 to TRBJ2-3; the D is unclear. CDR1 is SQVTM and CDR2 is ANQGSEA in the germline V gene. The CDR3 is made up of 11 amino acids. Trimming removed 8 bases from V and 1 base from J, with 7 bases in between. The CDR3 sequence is CSSRGTDTQYF. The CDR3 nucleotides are TGCAGCTCACGAGGCACAGATACGCAGTATTTT.

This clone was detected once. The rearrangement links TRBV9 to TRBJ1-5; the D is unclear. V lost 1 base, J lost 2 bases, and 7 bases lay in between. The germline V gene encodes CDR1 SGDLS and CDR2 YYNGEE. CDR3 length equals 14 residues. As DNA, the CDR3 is TGTGCCAGCAGCGTAACGTCAGGCAATCAGCCCCAGCATTTT. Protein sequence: CASSVTSGNQPQHF.

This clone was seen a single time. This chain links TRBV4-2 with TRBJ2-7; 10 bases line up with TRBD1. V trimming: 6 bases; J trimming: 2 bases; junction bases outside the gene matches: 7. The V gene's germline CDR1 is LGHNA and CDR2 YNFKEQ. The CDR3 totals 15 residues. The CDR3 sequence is CASSRGTGATYEQYF. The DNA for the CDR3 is TGTGCCAGCAGTCGGGGGACAGGGGCAACCTACGAGCAGTACTTC.

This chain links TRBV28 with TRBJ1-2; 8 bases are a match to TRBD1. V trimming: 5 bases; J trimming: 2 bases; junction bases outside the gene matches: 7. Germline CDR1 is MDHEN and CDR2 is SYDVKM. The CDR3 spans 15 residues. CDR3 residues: CASSGAGTGNYGYTF. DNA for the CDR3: TGTGCCAGCAGTGGTGCCGGGACAGGAAACTATGGCTACACCTTC.

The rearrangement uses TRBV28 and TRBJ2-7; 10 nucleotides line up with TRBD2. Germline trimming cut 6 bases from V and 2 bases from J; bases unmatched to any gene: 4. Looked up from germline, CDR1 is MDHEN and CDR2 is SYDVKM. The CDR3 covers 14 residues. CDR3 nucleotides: TGTGCCAGCAGGGAAAGCGGGAGGGCCTACGAGCAGTACTTC. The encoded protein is CASRESGRAYEQYF.

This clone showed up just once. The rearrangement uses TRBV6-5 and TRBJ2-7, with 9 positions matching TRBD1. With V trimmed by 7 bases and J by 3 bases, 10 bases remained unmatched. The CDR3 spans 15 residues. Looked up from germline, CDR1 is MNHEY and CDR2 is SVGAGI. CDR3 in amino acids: CASTQSGQGGYEQYF. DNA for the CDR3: TGTGCCAGCACCCAATCGGGACAGGGAGGCTACGAGCAGTACTTC.

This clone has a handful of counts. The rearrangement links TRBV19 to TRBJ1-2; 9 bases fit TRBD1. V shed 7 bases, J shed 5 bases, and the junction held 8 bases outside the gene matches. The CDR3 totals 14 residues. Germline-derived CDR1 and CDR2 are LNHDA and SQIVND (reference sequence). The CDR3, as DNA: TGTGCCAGTAAACAGGGGGCATGGTCGTATGGCTACACCTTC. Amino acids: CASKQGAWSYGYTF.

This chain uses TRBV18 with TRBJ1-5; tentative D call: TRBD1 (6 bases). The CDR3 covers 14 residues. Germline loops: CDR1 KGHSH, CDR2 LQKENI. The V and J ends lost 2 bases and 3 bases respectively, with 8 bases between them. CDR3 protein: CASSPDRLNQPQHF. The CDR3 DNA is TGTGCCAGCTCACCAGACAGGCTCAATCAGCCCCAGCATTTT. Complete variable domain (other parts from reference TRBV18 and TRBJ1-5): NAGVMQNPRHLVRRRGQEARLRCSPMKGHSHVYWYRQLPEEGLKFMVYLQKENIIDESGMPKERFSAEFPKEGPSILRIQQVVRGDSAAYFCASSPDRLNQPQHFGDGTRLSIL.

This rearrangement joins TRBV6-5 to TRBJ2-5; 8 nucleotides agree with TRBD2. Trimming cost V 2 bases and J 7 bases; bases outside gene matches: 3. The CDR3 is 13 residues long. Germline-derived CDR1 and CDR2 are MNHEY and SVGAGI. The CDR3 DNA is TGTGCCAGCAGTTACCAAACTAGCGGGACCCAGTACTTC. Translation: CASSYQTSGTQYF.

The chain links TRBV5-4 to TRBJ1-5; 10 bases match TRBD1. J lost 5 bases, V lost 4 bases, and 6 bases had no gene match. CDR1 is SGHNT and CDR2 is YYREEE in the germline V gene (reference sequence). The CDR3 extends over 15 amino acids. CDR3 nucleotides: TGTGCCAGCAGCCCGGGGACAGGGGACGATCAGCCCCAGCATTTT. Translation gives CASSPGTGDDQPQHF.

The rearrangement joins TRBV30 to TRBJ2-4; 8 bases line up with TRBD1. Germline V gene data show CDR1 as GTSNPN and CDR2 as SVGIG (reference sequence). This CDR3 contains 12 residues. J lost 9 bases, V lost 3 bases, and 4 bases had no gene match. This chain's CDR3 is CAWSRTGSIQYF. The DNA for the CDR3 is TGTGCCTGGAGCCGGACAGGGAGCATTCAGTACTTC.

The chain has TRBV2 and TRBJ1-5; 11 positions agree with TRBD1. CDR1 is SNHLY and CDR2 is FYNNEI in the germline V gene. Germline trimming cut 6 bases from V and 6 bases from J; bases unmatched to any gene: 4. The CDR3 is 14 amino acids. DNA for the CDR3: TGTGCCAGCAGGGGACAGGGGGAGGGTCAGCCCCAGCATTTT. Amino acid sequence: CASRGQGEGQPQHF.

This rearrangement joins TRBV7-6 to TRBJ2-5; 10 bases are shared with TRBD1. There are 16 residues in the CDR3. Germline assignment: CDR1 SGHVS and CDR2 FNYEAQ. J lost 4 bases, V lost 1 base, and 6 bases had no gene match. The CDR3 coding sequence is TGTGCCAGCAGCTTAGACCCCCGGGACAGGGGAGAGACCCAGTACTTC. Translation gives CASSLDPRDRGETQYF.